This T cell receptor (beta chain) appears in the sequencing data of a study of blood T cell repertoires in COVID-19 (TCRdb year 2020). For the study in its entirety: Samples covering the acute and convalescent phases of COVID-19 were provided by collaborators in the United States, Italy and Spain. A freely available public database, intended as a resource for researchers studying the immune response to SARS-CoV-2, is where the repertoires were released. Sample metadata almost always included a de-identified subject ID, COVID-19 status, age in years and sex. The prospective study material was composed of cDNA or gDNA derived from T cells, B-cell-depleted T cells, or PBMCs. Samples came from the ongoing ImmuneRACE study (first 160 participants) plus 1,254 subjects from 6 global collaborators. Where HLA class I and class II types were available, the types were taken from metadata supplied by the sample provider, not from assay-based typing. Subjects who had been exposed to COVID-19, were actively infected with it, or had recovered from it provided the deeply sampled blood TCRbeta repertoires that made up the dataset. Summary of the overall study and its limitations: How much clinical and demographic metadata was included differed by source and by participant, and the metadata was provided uncurated.

With regard to this clone: The specificity of this receptor is unknown. The input lacks base qualities; no much larger clone sits a single base away.

Collaborating institutions collected whole blood in K2EDTA tubes following their own protocols. For TCRbeta analysis, collaborators shipped samples as frozen whole blood, isolated PBMCs, or DNA extracted from either of those sample types. TCRbeta CDR3 regions were amplified from genomic DNA by means of the immunoSEQ Assay, a bias-controlled multiplex PCR. For the original study's pipeline: Nucleated cell counts per sample were estimated from amplification of reference gene primers within the assay. To quantify the absolute abundance of each unique TCRbeta CDR3 rearrangement, sequence reads were collapsed and filtered. For each sample, productive Simpson clonality was calculated as the square root of Simpson's diversity index over productive rearrangements. The source is immuneACCESS, and TCRdb retained only in-frame sequences with V and J called. Part of the clones is not carried over; for the studies checked, unresolved V genes explain less than half of this, and the remainder is unexplained. V and J calls and clone size are copied from that table; D and trimming were computed from the DNA. Across this sample there are about 200,000 clones, with about 88% seen only once. The ten largest clones add up to under 5% of the sample.

CDR1 and CDR2 were assigned from the germline V gene as MNHEY and SVGAGI. The CDR3 has 13 amino acids, counting the end cysteine and phenylalanine. Only the CDR3 DNA is retained, 39 bases long and in frame from the first base. After removal of 8 bases from V and 8 bases from J, the junction retains 6 bases not matched to a gene. The chain is assembled from TRBV6-5 and TRBJ1-4; 9 central nucleotides agree with TRBD1. This receptor was identified in a human donor in a cohort sampled during active COVID-19. The sample taken for sequencing was peripheral blood. CDR3 region: CASGDRVWEKLFF. The bases are TGTGCCAGCGGGGACAGGGTGTGGGAAAAACTGTTTTTT.